A single sample gave rise to the 14 T cell receptor beta chains below, sequenced in a study of CD8 T cells in ankylosing spondylitis. TCRdb re-analysed the 5' RACE reads in MiXCR, keeping a single row per CDR3 protein. Of roughly 250,000 distinct CDR3 sequences detected, roughly 10% appear once; the ten largest clones hold less than 3%. Sequencing was performed on blood, either unsorted or a sorted T cell fraction (not recorded which). These receptors were taken from a male donor with ankylosing spondylitis or in good health (not recorded which).

The V call is TRBV11-2, the J call TRBJ2-3; D call uncertain. V shed 0 bases and J shed 2 bases, with 9 bases lying between them. Germline-derived CDR1 and CDR2 are SGHAT and FQNNGV. The CDR3 is 15 amino acids. The CDR3 coding sequence is TGTGCCAGCAGCTTAGATCTCGCTCACACAGATACGCAGTATTTT. As protein: CASSLDLAHTDTQYF. Variable domain in full (rest from reference TRBV11-2 and TRBJ2-3): EAGVAQSPRYKIIEKRQSVAFWCNPISGHATLYWYQQILGQGPKLLIQFQNNGVVDDSQLPKDRFSAERLKGVDSTLKIQPAKLEDSAVYLCASSLDLAHTDTQYFGPGTRLTVL.

This clonotype was seen a few times. The chain uses TRBV7-9 and TRBJ2-1; D gene ambiguous. Germline CDR1 SEHNR, CDR2 FQNEAQ (reference sequence). V was shortened by 4 bases and J by 0 bases, with 10 bases between the two germline ends. The CDR3 length is 15 residues. CDR3 residues: CASSSGWGSYNEQFF. The CDR3 DNA sequence: TGTGCCAGCAGCTCGGGTTGGGGCTCCTACAATGAGCAGTTCTTC.

This clonotype was seen only a few times. CDR3 region: CAFTGGSNQPQHF. Here the CDR3 DNA reads TGTGCCTTCACAGGGGGTTCAAATCAGCCCCAGCATTTT. This chain joins TRBV30 and TRBJ1-5, with 8 bases matching TRBD1. The CDR3 runs 13 residues. Unmatched junction bases numbered 6, after V lost 7 bases and J lost 4 bases. Germline loops: CDR1 GTSNPN, CDR2 SVGIG (reference sequence).

In this sample, this clonotype turned up many times. The V and J genes are TRBV5-1 and TRBJ1-1; weak D call: TRBD1 (5 bases). The V end lost 4 bases, the J end lost 3 bases, and 10 bases lay between the germline ends. The CDR3 extends over 13 amino acids. Germline CDR1 SGHRS, CDR2 YFSETQ. The DNA for the CDR3 is TGCGCCAGCAGCCGACCGGGGGACACTGAAGCTTTCTTT. It is translated as CASSRPGDTEAFF.

This clonotype occurred many times. The genes are TRBV20-1 and TRBJ2-5, with a weak D call TRBD2 (5 bases). CDR1 and CDR2 (germline): DFQATT, SNEGSKA (reference sequence). There are 12 residues in the CDR3. V lost 5 bases and J lost 5, with 12 bases in between. CDR3 in DNA: TGCAGTGCTGAGAACCCGGGGGAGACCCAGTACTTC. This encodes CSAENPGETQYF.

This sequence joins TRBV18 and TRBJ1-1; D is undetermined. The CDR3 is made up of 15 amino acids. V was clipped by 3 bases and J by 2 bases, with 13 bases between them. The V gene's germline CDR1 is KGHSH and CDR2 LQKENI. CDR3 residues: CASSPGMAPNTEAFF. CDR3 sequence (DNA): TGTGCCAGCTCACCTGGGATGGCGCCCAACACTGAAGCTTTCTTT.

This clonotype was seen only a few times. The CDR3 reads CASSLERAGVGYNEQFF. The CDR3 region has the DNA TGTGCCAGCAGCTTGGAACGGGCGGGAGTCGGGTACAATGAGCAGTTCTTC. The J gene is TRBJ2-1, the V gene TRBV5-6; TRBD2 matches 7 bases. The CDR3 has 17 amino acids. Looked up from germline, CDR1 is SGHDT and CDR2 is YYEEEE. Trimming removed 0 bases from V and 4 bases from J; junction bases left unmatched: 10. The variable domain in full, completed from reference TRBV5-6 and TRBJ2-1, reads DAGVTQSPTHLIKTRGQQVTLRCSPKSGHDTVSWYQQALGQGPQFIFQYYEEEERQRGNFPDRFSGHQFPNYSSELNVNALLLGDSALYLCASSLERAGVGYNEQFFGPGTRLTVL.

At least ten counts were recorded for this clonotype. The chain combines TRBV30 with TRBJ2-5; no definite D call. Per the germline V gene, CDR1 is GTSNPN and CDR2 is SVGIG (reference sequence). The CDR3 contains 13 residues. Trimming stripped 0 bases from V and 5 bases from J, with 10 bases between. CDR3 sequence: CAWSVGNRETQYF. The CDR3 DNA sequence: TGTGCCTGGAGTGTTGGGAATCGGGAGACCCAGTACTTC.

This clonotype was observed many times. The chain has TRBV24-1 and TRBJ2-1, with D maybe TRBD2 (6 bases). Between the trimmed V and J ends, which lost 2 bases and 6 bases, there was a span of 13 bases. The CDR3 runs to 15 residues. Germline values: CDR1 KGHDR, CDR2 SFDVKD. CDR3 region: CATSDSSGTPNEQFF. CDR3 DNA sequence: TGTGCCACCAGTGATTCTTCCGGGACTCCCAATGAGCAGTTCTTC.

This clonotype was seen at least ten times. The J gene is TRBJ2-3, the V gene TRBV5-1; 8 bases are shared with TRBD1. Trimming removed 4 bases from V and 0 bases from J; junction bases left unmatched: 7. The germline gives CDR1 SGHRS, CDR2 YFSETQ. This CDR3 has 16 residues. The CDR3 reads CASSPRTGSSTDTQYF. For the CDR3, the DNA is TGCGCCAGCAGCCCACGGACAGGGTCTAGCACAGATACGCAGTATTTT. Full variable domain (rest looked up from reference TRBV5-1 and TRBJ2-3): KAGVTQTPRYLIKTRGQQVTLSCSPISGHRSVSWYQQTPGQGLQFLFEYFSETQRNKGNFPGRFSGRQFSNSRSEMNVSTLELGDSALYLCASSPRTGSSTDTQYFGPGTRLTVL.

There are many counts of this clonotype. V and J are TRBV4-2 and TRBJ1-4; D gene uncertain. Germline V gene sequence: CDR1 LGHNA, CDR2 YNFKEQ. V was pared by 1 base and J by 8 bases, with 14 bases between. The CDR3 is made up of 15 amino acids. CDR3 in amino acids: CASSQVFRAQEKLFF. The CDR3 DNA reads TGTGCCAGCAGCCAAGTGTTTAGGGCTCAAGAAAAACTGTTTTTT.

Many counts were recorded for this clonotype. V usage is TRBV25-1 and J usage is TRBJ2-3, with TRBD2 identical over 12 bases. This CDR3 contains 15 residues. CDR1 and CDR2 (germline): MGHDK, SYGVNS. Trimming at V came to 7 bases and at J to 6 bases, leaving 8 bases not matched to a gene. The CDR3 nucleotides are TGTGCCAGCACTCCTAGCGGGAGGGCCGTGGATACGCAGTATTTT. It yields the protein CASTPSGRAVDTQYF. The full variable domain, its missing parts supplied by reference TRBV25-1 and TRBJ2-3, is EADIYQTPRYLVIGTGKKITLECSQTMGHDKMYWYQQDPGMELHLIHYSYGVNSTEKGDLSSESTVSRIRTEHFPLTLESARPSHTSQYLCASTPSGRAVDTQYFGPGTRLTVL.

Points on this clonotype: One base away lies a much larger clone, so this may be a sequencing read error. The V call is TRBV20-1, the J call TRBJ2-7; 7 bases agree with TRBD1. The CDR3 totals 13 residues. Germline V gives CDR1 DFQATT, CDR2 SNEGSKA (reference sequence). Trimming took 5 bases from V and 1 from J; bases not matched to a gene: 5. CDR3 nucleotides: TGCAGTGCTTTTGAACAGGGGTCCTACGAGCAGTACTTC. Translated: CSAFEQGSYEQYF.

This clonotype was observed at least ten times. The gene calls are TRBV7-2 and TRBJ2-1; 14 bases match TRBD2. The CDR3 totals 16 residues. After removal of 4 bases from V and 8 bases from J, the junction contained 7 bases not matched to a gene. Germline V CDR1 and CDR2: SGHTA, FQGNSA. CDR3 DNA: TGTGCCAGCAGCTCCGCCGGGACTAGCGGGAGATATGAGCAGTTCTTC. Its translation: CASSSAGTSGRYEQFF. The full variable domain, completed using reference TRBV7-2 and TRBJ2-1, is GAGVSQSPSNKVTEKGKDVELRCDPISGHTALYWYRQSLGQGLEFLIYFQGNSAPDKSGLPSDRFSAERTGGSVSTLTIQRTQQEDSAVYLCASSSAGTSGRYEQFFGPGTRLTVL.